The count of the clone carrying this T cell receptor beta chain is one. The data derive from a study of CD8 T cells in Susac syndrome. The overall study: Active disease was present in roughly 6 of the sequenced Susac syndrome patients, and remission in about eight.

When the RNA was reverse transcribed, random hexamers were used with an input of roughly 0.5 to 1 ug. TCRdb fed the immunoSEQ multiplex PCR reads into MiXCR, producing one record per CDR3 protein. The sample holds over 140,000 distinct CDR3 sequences; approximately 95% are singletons and the top ten take roughly 0.15%. Germline CDR1 DFQATT, CDR2 SNEGSKA (reference sequence). The CDR3 is 14 residues long. The V end lost 5 bases, the J end lost 4 bases, and 16 bases lay between the germline ends. Sequenced input: CD4+ T cells from PBMCs. The sequence derives from a human donor with Susac syndrome. This chain joins TRBV20-1 and TRBJ2-3; D is unclear. CDR3 sequence: CSAYGFADPDTQYF. The CDR3 DNA reads TGCAGTGCTTATGGATTTGCGGACCCAGATACGCAGTATTTT.